Below are 21 T cell receptor beta chains sequenced from a single sample in a study of early T cells in non-severe SARS-CoV-2 infection. Using its own MiXCR run on the 5' RACE reads, TCRdb lists one record per CDR3 protein. The data hold over 55,000 distinct CDR3 sequences, with roughly 12% observed a single time. The material sequenced was whole blood, taken at baseline. Every receptor here comes from an adult who was a healthcare worker with PCR-confirmed SARS-CoV-2 infection or an uninfected control (not recorded which).

By sample share, this clonotype is medium-sized (0.01 to 0.1%). This chain uses TRBV28 with TRBJ1-6; D is unclear. There are 15 residues in the CDR3. The germline V gene has CDR1 MDHEN and CDR2 SYDVKM. V dropped 1 base and J dropped 0 bases, with 4 bases sitting between them. The CDR3 loop reads CASSLYSSYNSPLHF. CDR3 DNA sequence: TGTGCCAGCAGTTTATACAGCTCCTATAATTCACCCCTCCACTTT.

V gene TRBV6-5 combines with J gene TRBJ1-2; the D gene is possibly TRBD1 (6 bases). Trimming cost V 5 bases and J 8 bases, with 9 bases left between them. The germline CDR1 and CDR2 sequences are MNHEY and SVGAGI. The CDR3 loop spans 11 amino acids. The CDR3 nucleotides read TGTGCCAGCAGTACAGGGACAGGCTACACCTTC. It yields the protein CASSTGTGYTF.

This sequence joins TRBV3-1 and TRBJ2-2; 11 positions agree with TRBD2. Trimming cost V 4 bases and J 3 bases; bases outside gene matches: 4. The CDR3 extends over 16 amino acids. Germline V CDR1 and CDR2: LGHDT, YNNKEL (reference sequence). The CDR3, as DNA: TGTGCCAGCAGCCTTAGACTAGCGGGGCACACCGGGGAGCTGTTTTTT. It is translated as CASSLRLAGHTGELFF. The full variable domain, in which reference TRBV3-1 and TRBJ2-2 provide the parts outside the CDR3, is DTAVSQTPKYLVTQMGNDKSIKCEQNLGHDTMYWYKQDSKKFLKIMFSYNNKELIINETVPNRFSPKSPDKAHLNLHINSLELGDSAVYFCASSLRLAGHTGELFFGEGSRLTVL.

There are a few counts of this clonotype. The V gene is TRBV5-1, the J gene TRBJ1-2; D perhaps matches TRBD1 (5 bases). The germline CDR1 and CDR2 sequences are SGHRS and YFSETQ. V gave up 4 bases and J gave up 7 bases, with 17 bases separating them. This CDR3 comprises 14 residues. This CDR3 reads CASSMDTAVRGYTF. CDR3 DNA: TGCGCCAGCAGCATGGACACGGCGGTGCGTGGCTACACCTTC.

The chain joins TRBV19 to TRBJ2-3; a possible D gene is TRBD2 (6 bases). CDR3 length: 16 residues. CDR1 LNHDA and CDR2 SQIVND come from the germline V gene (reference sequence). Trimming took 3 bases from V and 8 from J, leaving 21 bases between them. CDR3 bases: TGTGCCAGTAGTATTTACTTTTCGGGGGTAGGGGTTACGCAGTATTTT. Its protein product is CASSIYFSGVGVTQYF.

This clonotype has a handful of counts. The V and J genes are TRBV7-9 and TRBJ2-3; the D gene is possibly TRBD2 (6 bases). This CDR3 contains 15 residues. The V and J ends lost 1 base and 2 bases respectively, with 10 bases between them. Looked up from germline, CDR1 is SEHNR and CDR2 is FQNEAQ (reference sequence). As DNA, the CDR3 is TGTGCCAGCAGCTTAGAGGGGAGGCTCACAGATACGCAGTATTTT. It codes for CASSLEGRLTDTQYF.

This clonotype was detected many times. CDR3: CASSFSPLRPQHF. The CDR3 nucleotides are TGTGCCAGCAGTTTTTCCCCTTTACGGCCCCAGCATTTT. The V call is TRBV12-3 or TRBV12-4, the J call TRBJ1-5; no firm D call. CDR3 length: 13 residues. Trimming cost V 3 bases and J 9 bases, with 12 bases left between them.

In its sample, this clonotype was seen a few times. The J gene is TRBJ2-1, the V gene TRBV6-4; weak D call: TRBD1 (5 bases). Trimming removed 6 bases from V and 10 bases from J, with 13 bases in between. Germline values: CDR1 MRHNA, CDR2 SNTAGT. This CDR3 contains 12 residues. This chain's CDR3 is CASSQSRQEQFF. The DNA of the CDR3 is TGTGCCAGCAGCCAATCCCGACAGGAGCAGTTCTTC.

This clonotype was picked up a small number of times. The rearrangement uses TRBV18 and TRBJ2-7; the D call may be TRBD1 or TRBD2 (6 bases each). Trimming took off 0 bases at V and 6 bases at J, with 15 bases between the two ends. Germline CDR1 is KGHSH and CDR2 is LQKENI. The CDR3 has 15 residues. The CDR3 spells CASSPPGGTYGEQYF. The CDR3 coding sequence is TGTGCCAGCTCACCACCGGGGGGCACCTACGGCGAGCAGTACTTC.

The CDR3 region is CASRGLNTEAFF. The CDR3 bases are TGTGCCAGCAGGGGATTGAACACTGAAGCTTTCTTT. The chain recombines TRBV28 with TRBJ1-1, with D unclear. CDR3 length: 12 amino acids. CDR1 and CDR2 from the germline V gene are MDHEN and SYDVKM. Trimming took off 6 bases at V and 0 bases at J, with 5 bases between the two ends.

This clonotype appeared many times. This chain uses TRBV3-1 with TRBJ2-1; a weak D match, TRBD2 (5 bases). Trimming shortened V by 1 base and J by 2 bases, and 6 bases separated the two germline ends. CDR1 and CDR2 from the germline V gene are LGHDT and YNNKEL (reference sequence). The CDR3 contains 14 residues. The CDR3 region has the DNA TGTGCCAGCAGCCAAGCGGGGACCTACAATGAGCAGTTCTTC. It specifies CASSQAGTYNEQFF.

In its sample, this clonotype was seen many times. The gene calls are TRBV7-9 and TRBJ2-4, with 12 bases that match TRBD2. The CDR3 runs to 15 residues. The germline V gene encodes CDR1 SEHNR and CDR2 FQNEAQ (reference sequence). The V and J ends lost 5 bases and 5 bases, in that order; junction bases with no gene match: 4. DNA of the CDR3: TGTGCCAGCAGCCGAACTAGCGGGAGGCAAAACATTCAGTACTTC. Translated: CASSRTSGRQNIQYF. The full variable domain, with the rest looked up from reference TRBV7-9 and TRBJ2-4, is DTGVSQNPRHKITKRGQNVTFRCDPISEHNRLYWYRQTLGQGPEFLTYFQNEAQLEKSRLLSDRFSAERPKGSFSTLEIQRTEQGDSAMYLCASSRTSGRQNIQYFGAGTRLSVL.

This clonotype was counted between two and nine times. The V gene is TRBV28, the J gene TRBJ2-3; 12 nucleotides align to TRBD2. The CDR3 has 17 residues. The V and J ends lost 6 bases and 5 bases, in that order; junction bases with no gene match: 12. Germline V lookup: CDR1 MDHEN, CDR2 SYDVKM. The CDR3 reads CASRPSGGADGVDTQYF. The CDR3 DNA reads TGTGCCAGCAGGCCTAGCGGGGGGGCAGATGGCGTAGATACGCAGTATTTT.

There are many counts of this clonotype. The chain is built from TRBV20-1 and TRBJ1-2; D is possibly TRBD1 (6 bases). The CDR3 has 15 residues. The germline CDR1 and CDR2 sequences are DFQATT and SNEGSKA (reference sequence). Trimming took 7 bases from V and 4 from J, leaving 22 bases between them. The DNA for the CDR3 is TGCAGTGACGGCAAAATGAAGGACAGCCCCTATGGCTACACCTTC. This sequence encodes CSDGKMKDSPYGYTF.

This clonotype was observed a few times. The chain has TRBV7-9 and TRBJ2-3; TRBD2 matches 9 bases. Germline assignment: CDR1 SEHNR and CDR2 FQNEAQ (reference sequence). This CDR3 spans 15 amino acids. V lost 5 bases and J lost 2; bases outside the gene matches: 5. The CDR3 coding sequence is TGTGCCAGCAGCCGGACTAGCGACCCCACAGATACGCAGTATTTT. Amino acid sequence: CASSRTSDPTDTQYF.

The gene calls are TRBV2 and TRBJ2-7; tentatively, D is TRBD1 or TRBD2 (5 bases each). The ends were cut back, 6 bases at V and 6 bases at J, with 15 bases in the middle. Germline V CDR1 and CDR2: SNHLY, FYNNEI. The CDR3 has 13 residues. In DNA form, the CDR3 reads TGTGCCAGCAGACAAGGGGAGTTGAGCGAGCAGTACTTC. Its translation is CASRQGELSEQYF.

This clonotype has more than one count but fewer than ten. A junction boundary mismatches the germline segment, possibly from a read error. The V gene is TRBV27, the J gene TRBJ2-7, with 10 bases identical to TRBD1. Germline V gene lookup returns CDR1 MNHEY and CDR2 SMNVEV (reference sequence). The CDR3 is 13 amino acids. The CDR3 is CVSSRDRGYEQYF. The CDR3, as DNA: TGTGTCAGCAGCAGGGACAGGGGCTACGAGCAGTACTTC.

This clonotype was seen ten or more times. The chain carries TRBV11-2 and TRBJ2-5, with D perhaps TRBD1 (6 bases). The CDR3 is 13 amino acids. Germline V gene data show CDR1 as SGHAT and CDR2 as FQNNGV. The V end was cut by 5 bases, the J end by 5 bases, with 12 bases between. The chain's CDR3 is CASSITGRETQYF. The CDR3 DNA reads as TGTGCCAGCAGCATCACAGGGCGGGAGACCCAGTACTTC.

This clonotype was found many times. This rearrangement joins TRBV21-1 to TRBJ1-1; the D call TRBD1 from the table was never checked on the DNA. TRBV21-1 is marked as a pseudogene. This CDR3 has 17 residues. Written as DNA, the CDR3 is TGTGCCAGCAGCAAAGATCCCAGGGGAGAAGGGGGTACTGAAGCTTTCTTT. It specifies CASSKDPRGEGGTEAFF.

The J gene is TRBJ1-5, the V gene TRBV18; D is ambiguous. This CDR3 is 16 amino acids long. The germline V and J ends were trimmed by 4 bases and 2 bases, with 15 bases remaining between them. CDR1 is KGHSH, CDR2 LQKENI, per germline. CDR3 DNA: TGTGCCAGCTCACGGGAAGAAGTAAACGGCAATCAGCCCCAGCATTTT. It translates to CASSREEVNGNQPQHF.

This clonotype was detected a few times. The rearrangement joins TRBV6-2 or TRBV6-3 to TRBJ2-7; the D is unclear. V lost 5 bases, J lost 0 bases, and 8 bases lay in between. The CDR3 has 13 amino acids. Germline-derived CDR1 and CDR2 are MNHEY and SVGEGT. The CDR3: CASSEPISYEQYF. DNA of the CDR3: TGTGCCAGCAGTGAGCCCATCTCCTACGAGCAGTACTTC.